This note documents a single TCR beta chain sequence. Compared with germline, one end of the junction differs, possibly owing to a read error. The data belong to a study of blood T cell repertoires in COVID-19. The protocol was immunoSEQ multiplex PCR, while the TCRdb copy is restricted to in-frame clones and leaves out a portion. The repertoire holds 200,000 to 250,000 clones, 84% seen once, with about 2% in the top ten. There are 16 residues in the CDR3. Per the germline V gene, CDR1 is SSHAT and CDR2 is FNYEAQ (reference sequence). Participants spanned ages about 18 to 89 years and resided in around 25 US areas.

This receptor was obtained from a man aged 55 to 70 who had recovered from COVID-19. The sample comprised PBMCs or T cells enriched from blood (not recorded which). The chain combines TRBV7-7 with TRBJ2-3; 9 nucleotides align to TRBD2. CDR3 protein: CASSLGAAGGSDTQYF. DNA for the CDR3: TGTGCTAGCAGCTTAGGAGCAGCGGGGGGTTCAGATACGCAGTATTTT.